The 29 T cell receptor beta chains below come from one sample, sequenced in a study of technical replicates of blood from several donors. Profiled with immunoSEQ multiplex PCR; TCRdb holds only in-frame clones, not every one. Among about 94,000 clones listed, around 96% were seen once. Sequencing was performed on T cells isolated from PBMCs. The receptors shown here come from a human donor in good health.

The V call is TRBV4-1, the J call TRBJ2-7; 9 bases map to TRBD1. CDR1 is MGHRA and CDR2 is YSYEKL in the germline V gene. CDR3 length: 15 residues. J was trimmed by 5 bases and V by 4 bases; bases with no gene match: 9. CDR3 nucleotide sequence: TGCGCCAGCAGCCTCCGAGAGGGACAGGGCCACGAGCAGTACTTC. It translates to CASSLREGQGHEQYF.

The chain recombines TRBV6-1 with TRBJ2-3; 7 bases are a match to TRBD1. This CDR3 has 15 residues. V shed 6 bases, J shed 3 bases, and the junction held 9 bases outside the gene matches. Germline loops: CDR1 MNHNS, CDR2 SASEGT. The CDR3 reads CASRPTPGQTDTQYF. Written as DNA, the CDR3 is TGTGCCAGCAGGCCAACACCGGGACAGACAGATACGCAGTATTTT.

This clone showed up just a few times. The chain has TRBV30 and TRBJ1-1; 10 nucleotides line up with TRBD1. Germline trimming cut 3 bases from V and 6 bases from J; bases unmatched to any gene: 7. Germline V lookup: CDR1 GTSNPN, CDR2 SVGIG (reference sequence). The CDR3 extends over 14 amino acids. The CDR3 coding sequence is TGTGCCTGGAGACCAACCGGGACAGGGGCTGAAGCTTTCTTT. Translated, it gives CAWRPTGTGAEAFF.

The chain uses TRBV5-1 and TRBJ2-5; D is possibly TRBD1 (6 bases). CDR3 length: 17 residues. Germline V lookup: CDR1 SGHRS, CDR2 YFSETQ. V dropped 5 bases and J dropped 5 bases, with 25 bases sitting between them. CDR3 region: CASSPGLGTQGWETQYF. The CDR3 nucleotides read TGCGCCAGCAGTCCCGGCCTAGGCACCCAGGGGTGGGAGACCCAGTACTTC.

The chain couples TRBV5-4 to TRBJ2-7, with D possibly being TRBD1 (6 bases). Trimming pared 0 bases from V and 3 bases from J, leaving 13 bases between. The CDR3 extends over 15 amino acids. CDR1 is SGHNT and CDR2 is YYREEE in the germline V gene (reference sequence). CDR3 in amino acids: CASSLGQGIFYEQYF. The DNA for the CDR3 is TGTGCCAGCAGCTTGGGGCAGGGGATCTTCTACGAGCAGTACTTC.

This chain connects TRBV6-5 to TRBJ1-1, with 8 bases matching TRBD1. The CDR3 has 15 residues. V lost 2 bases to trimming and J lost 1 base; unmatched junction nucleotides: 3. The germline gives CDR1 MNHEY, CDR2 SVGAGI. In DNA form, the CDR3 reads TGTGCCAGCAGTTACCCCGGACAGGGGAACACTGAAGCTTTCTTT. Encoded protein: CASSYPGQGNTEAFF.

V usage is TRBV2 and J usage is TRBJ2-2, with a possible D match to TRBD2 (5 bases). The CDR3 extends over 12 amino acids. V lost 6 bases and J 3 bases, leaving 5 bases between the germline ends. The germline CDR1 and CDR2 sequences are SNHLY and FYNNEI. The chain's CDR3 is CASREDTGELFF. The DNA of the CDR3 is TGTGCCAGCAGGGAGGACACCGGGGAGCTGTTTTTT.

The genes are TRBV30 and TRBJ1-1; D remains ambiguous. The germline gives CDR1 GTSNPN, CDR2 SVGIG (reference sequence). The CDR3 sequence is 16 residues long. Trimming left V 0 bases short and J 4 bases short, with 18 bases between. The CDR3 nucleotides are TGTGCCTGGAGTGTAAATCCTGGGCGGCGGGCCACTGAAGCTTTCTTT. This translates into CAWSVNPGRRATEAFF.

The V call is TRBV30, the J call TRBJ1-2, with D unresolved. The CDR3 has 13 amino acids. Germline CDR1 and CDR2: GTSNPN and SVGIG (reference sequence). V gave up 0 bases and J gave up 5 bases, with 10 bases separating them. In DNA, the CDR3 is TGTGCCTGGAGTGTAGGAGTCCCGTATGGCTACACCTTC. Translation: CAWSVGVPYGYTF.

This clone has a single count. The V and J genes are TRBV11-3 and TRBJ1-1; possibly TRBD1 for D (6 bases). This CDR3 spans 15 amino acids. CDR1 is SGHNT, CDR2 YENEEA, per germline. V shed 5 bases and J shed 2 bases, with 15 bases lying between them. The CDR3 region has the DNA TGTGCCAGCAGCCCCGGACAGCCCGCAAACACTGAAGCTTTCTTT. This gives the protein CASSPGQPANTEAFF.

The chain combines TRBV7-9 with TRBJ2-2; 8 positions agree with TRBD1. The CDR3 length is 17 residues. Losses at the gene ends were 1 base for V and 6 bases for J; bases not matched to a gene: 10. Per the germline V gene, CDR1 is SEHNR and CDR2 is FQNEAQ (reference sequence). CDR3 residues: CASSLELGQGKAGELFF. The CDR3 region has the DNA TGTGCCAGCAGCTTAGAACTAGGACAGGGAAAGGCCGGGGAGCTGTTTTTT.

V usage is TRBV13 and J usage is TRBJ2-1, with a weak D call TRBD2 (6 bases). This CDR3 contains 18 residues. Germline lookup yields CDR1 PRHDT and CDR2 FYEKMQ (reference sequence). The V end was cut by 4 bases, the J end by 0 bases, with 19 bases between. CDR3 region: CASSWGLGQLSSYNEQFF. CDR3 DNA sequence: TGTGCCAGCAGCTGGGGACTCGGGCAGCTAAGCTCCTACAATGAGCAGTTCTTC. The entire variable domain, with the rest obtained from reference TRBV13 and TRBJ2-1, is as follows: AAGVIQSPRHLIKEKRETATLKCYPIPRHDTVYWYQQGPGQDPQFLISFYEKMQSDKGSIPDRFSAQQFSDYHSELNMSSLELGDSALYFCASSWGLGQLSSYNEQFFGPGTRLTVL.

This sequence joins TRBV6-5 and TRBJ2-5; 14 bases agree with TRBD2. Trimming cost V 11 bases and J 7 bases; bases outside gene matches: 9. The length of the CDR3 is 14 residues. Germline assignment: CDR1 MNHEY and CDR2 SVGAGI. The CDR3 sequence: CAVRLTSGGVTQYF. Here the CDR3 DNA reads TGTGCCGTCCGACTGACTAGCGGGGGGGTGACCCAGTACTTC.

The V call is TRBV29-1, the J call TRBJ2-2; maybe TRBD2 (6 bases). This CDR3 comprises 11 residues. Trimming took 4 bases from V and 7 from J, leaving 7 bases between them. Germline V CDR1 and CDR2: SQVTM, ANQGSEA. The CDR3 sequence is CSVGGDGELFF. The CDR3 DNA follows: TGCAGCGTTGGGGGGGACGGGGAGCTGTTTTTT.

This chain connects TRBV5-1 to TRBJ1-6, with TRBD1 matching over 10 bases. Germline V CDR1 and CDR2: SGHRS, YFSETQ. The length of the CDR3 is 15 residues. Trimming removed 4 bases from V and 8 bases from J; junction bases left unmatched: 6. CDR3 nucleotides: TGCGCCAGCAGCGGGAGGACAGGGGGGGATTCACCCCTCCACTTT. Amino acid sequence: CASSGRTGGDSPLHF. Using reference TRBV5-1 and TRBJ1-6 for the parts outside the CDR3, the full variable domain is KAGVTQTPRYLIKTRGQQVTLSCSPISGHRSVSWYQQTPGQGLQFLFEYFSETQRNKGNFPGRFSGRQFSNSRSEMNVSTLELGDSALYLCASSGRTGGDSPLHFGNGTRLTVT.

CDR3 coding DNA: TGTGCCAGCAGCGTAAGTGCGACCCCCCGGGGCACCGGGGAGCTGTTTTTT. This sequence encodes CASSVSATPRGTGELFF. The chain combines TRBV9 with TRBJ2-2, with D tentatively TRBD2 (5 bases). Germline CDR1 is SGDLS and CDR2 is YYNGEE. The CDR3 sequence is 17 residues long. Trimming took 1 base from V and 4 from J, leaving 17 bases between them.

The rearrangement links TRBV19 to TRBJ1-2; TRBD1 matches at 9 bases. Germline V lookup: CDR1 LNHDA, CDR2 SQIVND (reference sequence). CDR3 size: 15 residues. Trimming cost V 4 bases and J 4 bases; bases outside gene matches: 7. CDR3 sequence (DNA): TGTGCCAGTAGTAGAGGACAGGGGTTACTCTATGGCTACACCTTC. It codes for CASSRGQGLLYGYTF.

This chain uses TRBV4-1 with TRBJ1-2, with TRBD1 as a possible D gene (6 bases). The V gene's germline CDR1 is MGHRA and CDR2 YSYEKL. The V gene lost 0 bases and the J gene lost 3 bases, with 8 bases spanning the gap. There are 14 residues in the CDR3. The CDR3: CASSQEQGYYGYTF. The CDR3, as DNA: TGCGCCAGCAGCCAAGAACAGGGATACTATGGCTACACCTTC.

The chain recombines TRBV5-6 with TRBJ2-7, with D possibly being TRBD1 (5 bases). The length of the CDR3 is 14 residues. V gave up 2 bases and J gave up 5 bases, with 14 bases separating them. The germline V gene has CDR1 SGHDT and CDR2 YYEEEE. As DNA, the CDR3 is TGTGCCAGCAGCTTCTCAGGGATCTGGGACGAGCAGTACTTC. It translates to CASSFSGIWDEQYF. The complete variable domain, with remaining parts taken from reference TRBV5-6 and TRBJ2-7, reads DAGVTQSPTHLIKTRGQQVTLRCSPKSGHDTVSWYQQALGQGPQFIFQYYEEEERQRGNFPDRFSGHQFPNYSSELNVNALLLGDSALYLCASSFSGIWDEQYFGPGTRLTVT.

The J gene is TRBJ1-3, the V gene TRBV7-9; TRBD1 matches 11 bases. This CDR3 spans 18 amino acids. The germline gives CDR1 SEHNR, CDR2 FQNEAQ (reference sequence). V lost 6 bases, J lost 0 bases, and 10 bases stayed unmatched. DNA of the CDR3: TGTGCCAGCAGTTCCCGGACAGGGGGCCACGGCTCTGGAAACACCATATATTTT. Amino acids: CASSSRTGGHGSGNTIYF.

The chain couples TRBV7-2 to TRBJ1-1; possibly TRBD1 for D (5 bases). This CDR3 has 13 amino acids. Germline V CDR1 and CDR2: SGHTA, FQGNSA. V was cut by 3 bases and J by 7 bases, with 12 bases left in between. CDR3 nucleotide sequence: TGTGCCAGCAGCTTCACGCAGGGACTTGAAGCTTTCTTT. It yields the protein CASSFTQGLEAFF.

The chain is built from TRBV5-1 and TRBJ1-2; D might be TRBD1 (5 bases). Germline V gene lookup returns CDR1 SGHRS and CDR2 YFSETQ. This CDR3 contains 14 residues. V was cut by 4 bases and J by 0 bases, with 10 bases left in between. The CDR3 nucleotides read TGCGCCAGCAGCCTTTCGGGGGCTAACTATGGCTACACCTTC. It yields the protein CASSLSGANYGYTF.

This sequence joins TRBV7-6 and TRBJ1-1; maybe TRBD1 (5 bases). CDR3 size: 16 residues. The V gene's germline CDR1 is SGHVS and CDR2 FNYEAQ. The V gene lost 4 bases and the J gene lost 4 bases, with 19 bases spanning the gap. This chain's CDR3 is CASSSLRGEGITEAFF. DNA for the CDR3: TGTGCCAGCAGCTCCCTCCGGGGGGAGGGGATCACTGAAGCTTTCTTT. The variable domain in full, completed from reference TRBV7-6 and TRBJ1-1, reads GAGVSQSPRYKVTKRGQDVALRCDPISGHVSLYWYRQALGQGPEFLTYFNYEAQQDKSGLPNDRFSAERPEGSISTLTIQRTEQRDSAMYRCASSSLRGEGITEAFFGQGTRLTVV.

The chain links TRBV4-1 to TRBJ2-5; D might be TRBD2 (5 bases). The CDR3 runs 13 residues. Trimming shortened V by 6 bases and J by 3 bases, and 11 bases separated the two germline ends. Germline lookup yields CDR1 MGHRA and CDR2 YSYEKL. Here the CDR3 reads CASREGLEETQYF. CDR3 in DNA: TGCGCCAGCAGAGAGGGTTTGGAAGAGACCCAGTACTTC.

V gene TRBV19 combines with J gene TRBJ1-1; possible D gene TRBD1, 5 bases. The CDR3 is 15 amino acids. Germline V gene lookup returns CDR1 LNHDA and CDR2 SQIVND (reference sequence). Trimming cost V 2 bases and J 0 bases, with 10 bases left between them. CDR3 protein: CASSIYGAMNTEAFF. The CDR3 region has the DNA TGTGCCAGTAGTATATATGGGGCTATGAACACTGAAGCTTTCTTT.

The chain has TRBV11-3 and TRBJ2-5; 9 bases fit TRBD2. Germline CDR1 is SGHNT and CDR2 is YENEEA. J lost 0 bases, V lost 5 bases, and 7 bases had no gene match. This CDR3 region has 16 residues. The DNA for the CDR3 is TGTGCCAGCAGCCCCGGGACTAGCCTACACCAAGAGACCCAGTACTTC. This translates into CASSPGTSLHQETQYF.

The chain combines TRBV5-1 with TRBJ1-4; TRBD1 is a possible D gene (5 bases). V gave up 4 bases and J gave up 0 bases, with 19 bases separating them. This CDR3 contains 18 residues. CDR1 SGHRS and CDR2 YFSETQ come from the germline V gene. The CDR3 here is CASSLSWGVDTTNEKLFF. The CDR3 DNA sequence: TGCGCCAGCAGCCTATCATGGGGGGTTGACACAACTAATGAAAAACTGTTTTTT.

The V call is TRBV15, the J call TRBJ1-2, with TRBD1 as a possible D gene (6 bases). Germline-derived CDR1 and CDR2 are LNHNV and YYDKDF (reference sequence). The CDR3 covers 18 residues. Trimming cost V 0 bases and J 4 bases, with 21 bases left between them. CDR3 residues: CATSREPFFQGPSYGYTF. Written as DNA, the CDR3 is TGTGCCACCAGCAGAGAGCCATTTTTTCAGGGGCCCAGCTATGGCTACACCTTC. The whole variable domain, remainder taken from reference TRBV15 and TRBJ1-2, is DAMVIQNPRYQVTQFGKPVTLSCSQTLNHNVMYWYQQKSSQAPKLLFHYYDKDFNNEADTPDNFQSRRPNTSFCFLDIRSPGLGDTAMYLCATSREPFFQGPSYGYTFGSGTRLTVV.

The chain has TRBV19 and TRBJ2-2, with a weak D call TRBD2 (6 bases). The CDR3 runs to 17 residues. V was cut by 3 bases and J by 8 bases, with 22 bases left in between. CDR1 is LNHDA and CDR2 is SQIVND in the germline V gene (reference sequence). The CDR3 DNA sequence: TGTGCCAGTAGTATTGGGGACTCCCCCCTCTTTCGGGGGGAGCTGTTTTTT. Residues: CASSIGDSPLFRGELFF. Supplemented by reference TRBV19 and TRBJ2-2, the full variable domain reads DGGITQSPKYLFRKEGQNVTLSCEQNLNHDAMYWYRQDPGQGLRLIYYSQIVNDFQKGDIAEGYSVSREKKESFPLTVTSAQKNPTAFYLCASSIGDSPLFRGELFFGEGSRLTVL.